In its sample, the clone carrying this TCR beta chain was seen a few times. The target antigen is unknown. The data are from a study of cytomegalovirus exposure and HLA in healthy donors. Study-level points and caveats: A later analysis linked a missense DCLRE1C variant to TCR beta V- and J-gene trimming. Presence/absence analyses rested on an assumption that sequencing depth was roughly uniform across donors.

The primer mix had 60 Vbeta and 13 Jbeta primers. TCRdb's copy holds only in-frame clones and misses some; the assay was immunoSEQ multiplex PCR. The table includes 90,000 to 110,000 clones, over 9.5% detected once. Sequenced sample: PBMCs. This receptor was identified in a man aged 40-55 years in good health and CMV-seropositive.

This chain's CDR3 is CASSSWTSGRGDTQYF. The CDR3 bases are TGTGCCAGCAGCTCCTGGACTAGCGGGAGGGGTGATACGCAGTATTTT. The chain combines TRBV11-3 with TRBJ2-3; 15 positions match TRBD2. The CDR3 consists of 16 residues. In germline, CDR1 is SGHNT, CDR2 YENEEA. Trimming at V came to 4 bases and at J to 6 bases, leaving 5 bases not matched to a gene.